This T cell receptor beta chain comes out of a study of shared clonotypes between healthy human individuals (dated by TCRdb to about 2020). A note on the overall study: A few men and two women, aged 18 to 49 years, made up the cohort. Different laboratories and diverse techniques were used to prepare libraries and sequence TCR repertoires, to increase sequencing depth and limit assay-specific biases. For each donor, CD4 naive and CD4 memory were each given three plates, CD8 naive was given two plates, and CD8 memory was given one plate. The study deeply sequenced blood TCR repertoires of five healthy adults to estimate repertoire size and the extent of clonotype sharing between individuals. Between about 0.8 and 8.9 billion PBMCs per donor were obtained by leukapheresis. The study at large found these results: Incomplete sequencing was indicated by rarefaction of sorted-subset datasets, despite the large sequencing depth. Pairwise subsampling indicated that sequencing depth was expected to affect the degree of clonotype sharing among donors. Compared with non-shared clonotypes, clonotypes shared by all four sorted-subset donors had higher generation probabilities. Sampling was restricted to blood, and TCR repertoires in tissue are likely to differ from TCR repertoires in blood. The genetic and exposure-history diversity represented was limited by the small number of donors. Across a handful of donors, around 5% of naive CD4, more than 3% of naive CD8, 2% to 2.5% of memory CD4, and roughly 0.41% of memory CD8 clonotypes were shared. Naive subsets generally had larger estimated clonotype richness than memory subsets did.

Trimming leaves V shorter by 3 bases and J shorter by 3 bases, with the junction holding 4 bases beyond the gene matches. The CDR3 holds 15 amino acids from the cysteine to the phenylalanine. The retained sequence is limited to the CDR3, 45 bases, with the frame set at the first base. As encoded in the germline V gene, CDR1 is SGHDT while CDR2 is YYEEEE. As regards this clone: The antigen it recognizes is unknown. No clone much larger than this one lies a single base away; base qualities are absent. The sample carries other DNA sequences with the same CDR3.

Using the deep immunoSEQ assay, TCR CDR3 regions were amplified from genomic DNA by multiplex PCR. Extracted genomic DNA from each cell subset was spread evenly across all wells of several immunoSEQ 96-well plates, with each plate serving as a replicate. For sorted subsets, around 200 ng genomic DNA, equal to about 30,000 T cell genomes, was loaded into each replicate PCR. Purified libraries were quantified with a Qubit 3.0 fluorometer, sized on a Bioanalyzer 2100, and re-quantified with the KAPA Library Quantification kit. Each immunoSEQ 96-well plate was sequenced on its own single-read 150-cycle Illumina NextSeq 550 flow cell. For the original study's pipeline: Because the immunoSEQ output included only junctional sequences and no quality scores, the filtering could not be the same as the filtering used for full-length reads. To assign V/J genes and CDR3, sequences were annotated using PyIR, a Python wrapper for IgBLAST v1.9, with IMGT germline references. Reads with weak V/J assignments (E-value above 1e-6), missing CDR3, stop codons, out-of-frame junctions, or ambiguous translated residues were removed. V3J clonotypes were defined by identical inferred V gene, J gene, and CDR3 amino acid sequence. Percentage overlap between repertoires was computed as shared unique clonotypes divided by the size of the smaller repertoire. Richness of each repertoire was evaluated using RTK rarefaction, the Chao1 estimator, and Recon v2.1 estimates of unobserved clonotypes. OLGA was used to compute generation probabilities for all TCRbeta clonotypes that the gDNA method yielded from a handful of donors. TCRdb re-hosts the immuneACCESS table, in-frame sequences only. Its copies lack some clones; in the studies checked, an unresolved V gene accounts for under half of them, and the cause for the rest is not known. D and trimming come from the DNA, and the V and J calls and clone size come from that table. The sample table records more than 2 million clones; less than 95% of these occur just once. The biggest ten clones account for about 1.1% of the sample.

For the CD8 naive samples, CD45RO-negative cells were positively selected for CCR7, yielding a CD45RA+CCR7+ population from which TemRA cells were excluded. Healthy HIV-negative adults with no recently reported acute infections or vaccinations were included as donors. Only Caucasian adults living in Nashville, Tennessee, USA were represented among the donors. After blood collection by leukapheresis, PBMCs were isolated using Ficoll-Histopaque density gradient centrifugation and then cryopreserved in the vapor phase of liquid nitrogen. Analytical flow cytometry was used to check the purity and quantity of every magnetically sorted T cell population. Each sorted fraction had its genomic DNA isolated and then quantified by UV absorbance on a Nanodrop 2000c.

Recombination connected TRBV5-6 to TRBJ2-7, with TRBD1 identical over 12 junction bases. The TCR sequence derives from a man aged 18 to 35 in good health. Sequencing used naive CD8+ T cells sorted from blood. What this sample's cell subset or site label stands for: CD45RA+CCR7+. Here the CDR3 is given as CASSSGTGGFYEQYF. The nucleotide sequence is TGTGCCAGCAGCTCCGGGACAGGGGGCTTCTACGAGCAGTACTTC.